One and the same sample provided the 27 T cell receptor beta chains below, sequenced in a study of blood T cell repertoires in COVID-19. Sequenced by immunoSEQ multiplex PCR; TCRdb stores in-frame clones only, minus some. The table shows a few hundred thousand clones, with approximately 85% occurring only once. Sample: peripheral blood. The origin of the receptors is a human donor in a cohort sampled during active COVID-19.

The chain employs TRBV2 and TRBJ1-1; 8 bases are a match to TRBD1. This CDR3 is 14 amino acids long. Trimming took 6 bases from V and 2 from J; bases not matched to a gene: 5. Germline V gene lookup returns CDR1 SNHLY and CDR2 FYNNEI. Written as DNA, the CDR3 is TGTGCCAGCAGCTCGCAGGGGGCCAACACTGAAGCTTTCTTT. Amino acid sequence: CASSSQGANTEAFF.

This chain joins TRBV5-1 and TRBJ2-5; 8 bases are shared with TRBD1. The V gene end was trimmed by 3 bases and the J gene end by 4 bases; junction bases not matched to a gene: 11. Germline CDR1 reads SGHRS; CDR2 reads YFSETQ. The CDR3 loop spans 16 amino acids. The CDR3, as DNA: TGCGCCAGCAGCTCAACGCTGGGGACAGGCCGAGAGACCCAGTACTTC. This gives the protein CASSSTLGTGRETQYF.

V is TRBV7-2 and J is TRBJ1-3, with 8 bases identical to TRBD1. The CDR3 length is 16 residues. Germline V gene sequence: CDR1 SGHTA, CDR2 FQGNSA. V lost 5 bases to trimming and J lost 7 bases; unmatched junction nucleotides: 13. CDR3 in DNA: TGTGCCAGCAGCATCCGGACAGGGTCGATAATCAACACCATATATTTT. It codes for CASSIRTGSIINTIYF.

The sample holds a few counts of this clone. Other DNA sequences from this sample encode an identical CDR3 as well. The V and J genes are TRBV6-5 and TRBJ1-1; D is undetermined. Germline V gene data show CDR1 as MNHEY and CDR2 as SVGAGI. V was cut by 0 bases and J by 1 base, with 3 bases left in between. The CDR3 contains 13 residues. CDR3 sequence: CASSYSRNTEAFF. In DNA, the CDR3 is TGTGCCAGCAGTTACTCGAGGAACACTGAAGCTTTCTTT.

The chain carries TRBV6-5 and TRBJ2-7; perhaps TRBD2 as D (5 bases). The CDR3 contains 13 residues. The V end lost 6 bases, the J end lost 2 bases, and 11 bases lay between the germline ends. The V gene's germline CDR1 is MNHEY and CDR2 SVGAGI. The CDR3 is CASRNSGTYEQYF. In nucleotides, the CDR3 is TGTGCCAGCAGAAACAGCGGAACCTACGAGCAGTACTTC.

The rearrangement links TRBV7-3 to TRBJ2-1; 9 bases are a match to TRBD1. The CDR3 has 14 amino acids. Trimming removed 5 bases from V and 7 bases from J; junction bases left unmatched: 6. Germline V gives CDR1 SGHTA, CDR2 FQGTGA. The CDR3 DNA sequence: TGTGCCAGCAGCCTCCGGGACAGGGATAATGAGCAGTTCTTC. It codes for CASSLRDRDNEQFF.

This clone was observed once. The chain joins TRBV28 to TRBJ1-3; D perhaps matches TRBD1 (6 bases). This CDR3 is built from 14 residues. From germline, CDR1 is MDHEN and CDR2 SYDVKM. With 2 bases removed from V and 4 bases from J, the gap between germline ends came to 9 bases. DNA for the CDR3: TGTGCCAGCAGTTTACAGGACAGAGGAAACACCATATATTTT. Its protein is CASSLQDRGNTIYF.

This chain connects TRBV30 to TRBJ1-3; no reliable D call. Germline CDR1 is GTSNPN and CDR2 is SVGIG (reference sequence). The V end was cut by 0 bases, the J end by 7 bases, with 7 bases between. This CDR3 contains 12 residues. The chain's CDR3 is CAWSVSLNTIYF. The CDR3 DNA reads as TGTGCCTGGAGTGTATCCCTGAACACCATATATTTT.

This clone showed up just a few times. The gene calls are TRBV4-1 and TRBJ1-2, with 8 bases fitting TRBD1. V shed 1 base and J 6 bases; nucleotides not matched to a gene: 16. The germline CDR1 and CDR2 sequences are MGHRA and YSYEKL. The CDR3 extends over 18 amino acids. The CDR3 sequence: CASSQGDRQGRTLHGYTF. The CDR3 nucleotides read TGCGCCAGCAGCCAAGGGGACAGACAGGGGCGCACCCTGCATGGCTACACCTTC.

This clone was observed a few times. The V gene is TRBV7-3, the J gene TRBJ2-7; possible D gene TRBD2, 6 bases. V lost 2 bases to trimming and J lost 4 bases, with 12 bases between them. CDR1 and CDR2 from the germline V gene are SGHTA and FQGTGA. This CDR3 spans 14 amino acids. This CDR3 is CASSLGAGKYEQYF. The CDR3, as DNA: TGTGCCAGCAGCTTAGGGGCGGGGAAATACGAGCAGTACTTC.

This clone was observed a single time. J is TRBJ2-4 and V is TRBV5-1, with TRBD2 identical over 7 bases. From germline, CDR1 is SGHRS and CDR2 YFSETQ. The junction had 6 bases not matched to a gene; V was cut back by 0 bases and J by 3 bases. This CDR3 has 16 residues. CDR3 DNA: TGCGCCAGCAGCTTGGCGGCGGGGGTAGGCAAAAACATTCAGTACTTC. Translated: CASSLAAGVGKNIQYF.

V and J are TRBV30 and TRBJ1-2; the match to TRBD1 covers 8 bases. The CDR3 has 14 residues. The germline V gene has CDR1 GTSNPN and CDR2 SVGIG (reference sequence). The V gene end was trimmed by 0 bases and the J gene end by 5 bases; junction bases not matched to a gene: 5. The CDR3, as DNA: TGTGCCTGGAGTGTACCGCAGGGGGCTTATGGCTACACCTTC. Its protein product is CAWSVPQGAYGYTF.

The chain has TRBV12-5 and TRBJ2-3, with D possibly TRBD2 on 5 matching bases. Trimming took off 6 bases at V and 0 bases at J, with 13 bases between the two ends. The CDR3 covers 15 residues. Germline V gene sequence: CDR1 LGHNT, CDR2 FRNRAP. As DNA, the CDR3 is TGTGCTAGTGGACCAAGCGGAACCAGCACAGATACGCAGTATTTT. Residues: CASGPSGTSTDTQYF.

J is TRBJ1-5 and V is TRBV24-1; the D is unclear. Looked up from germline, CDR1 is KGHDR and CDR2 is SFDVKD. The V gene lost 2 bases and the J gene lost 6 bases, with 4 bases spanning the gap. CDR3 length: 12 amino acids. The CDR3 is CATSDSSQPQHF. CDR3 DNA: TGTGCCACCAGTGATTCCTCTCAGCCCCAGCATTTT.

This clone came up once. The V gene is TRBV27, the J gene TRBJ1-4; D may be TRBD1 (5 bases). Germline V gene lookup returns CDR1 MNHEY and CDR2 SMNVEV (reference sequence). Deletions cut 2 bases from V and 3 bases from J, with 13 bases between. The CDR3 runs to 16 residues. CDR3 sequence: CASSLTLGGANEKLFF. In nucleotides, the CDR3 is TGTGCCAGCAGTTTAACCCTGGGAGGGGCTAATGAAAAACTGTTTTTT. The full variable domain, with the rest looked up from reference TRBV27 and TRBJ1-4, is EAQVTQNPRYLITVTGKKLTVTCSQNMNHEYMSWYRQDPGLGLRQIYYSMNVEVTDKGDVPEGYKVSRKEKRNFPLILESPSPNQTSLYFCASSLTLGGANEKLFFGSGTQLSVL.

This chain links TRBV13 with TRBJ2-3; D perhaps matches TRBD2 (5 bases). Germline V lookup: CDR1 PRHDT, CDR2 FYEKMQ (reference sequence). CDR3 length: 15 amino acids. V lost 1 base and J 0 bases, leaving 8 bases between the germline ends. DNA of the CDR3: TGTGCCAGCAGCTTAGCGGGGTTCAGCACAGATACGCAGTATTTT. It yields the protein CASSLAGFSTDTQYF. Together with reference TRBV13 and TRBJ2-3, the CDR3 gives the full variable domain: AAGVIQSPRHLIKEKRETATLKCYPIPRHDTVYWYQQGPGQDPQFLISFYEKMQSDKGSIPDRFSAQQFSDYHSELNMSSLELGDSALYFCASSLAGFSTDTQYFGPGTRLTVL.

This clone has at least ten counts. V usage is TRBV6-4 and J usage is TRBJ2-2; TRBD2 is a possible D gene (5 bases). CDR1 is MRHNA, CDR2 SNTAGT, per germline. The CDR3 loop spans 19 amino acids. V gave up 8 bases and J gave up 1 base, with 26 bases separating them. CDR3 sequence reads: CASATKAARDPLNTGELFF. CDR3 nucleotide sequence: TGTGCCAGCGCTACCAAAGCGGCCCGAGACCCTTTGAACACCGGGGAGCTGTTTTTT.

This chain uses TRBV4-1 with TRBJ1-5; possible D gene TRBD1, 6 bases. Trimming stripped 1 base from V and 5 bases from J, with 15 bases between. This CDR3 spans 16 amino acids. CDR1 is MGHRA and CDR2 is YSYEKL in the germline V gene. The CDR3 DNA reads as TGCGCCAGCAGCCAAGTGGGCAGCTCAGGGGATCAGCCCCAGCATTTT. Translating gives CASSQVGSSGDQPQHF.

This clone was recorded only once. The J gene is TRBJ1-2, the V gene TRBV6-5; the D is unclear. V was pared by 6 bases and J by 3 bases, with 11 bases between. The CDR3 contains 13 residues. CDR1 and CDR2 from the germline V gene are MNHEY and SVGAGI. The CDR3 DNA reads TGTGCCAGCAGACAGACGGTAGACTATGGCTACACCTTC. Its translation: CASRQTVDYGYTF.

This chain joins TRBV7-3 and TRBJ2-2; possibly TRBD1 for D (6 bases). Looked up from germline, CDR1 is SGHTA and CDR2 is FQGTGA. The CDR3 is made up of 13 amino acids. V lost 5 bases to trimming and J lost 9 bases, with 13 bases between them. The CDR3 is CASSPGQSRELFF. The CDR3 nucleotides read TGTGCCAGCAGCCCCGGACAGTCTAGGGAGCTGTTTTTT.

The CDR3 DNA follows: TGTGCCAGCAGTCCTGGGGGGGGGCGGGCAGATACGCAGTATTTT. Translated: CASSPGGGRADTQYF. The chain recombines TRBV6-5 with TRBJ2-3; D is possibly TRBD2 (7 bases). The CDR3 loop spans 15 amino acids. Deletions cut 5 bases from V and 4 bases from J, with 16 bases between. Germline assignment: CDR1 MNHEY and CDR2 SVGAGI.

This rearrangement joins TRBV5-1 to TRBJ2-7; 8 nucleotides align to TRBD1. The CDR3 length is 14 residues. Trimming cost V 0 bases and J 5 bases; bases outside gene matches: 4. The germline gives CDR1 SGHRS, CDR2 YFSETQ. The DNA of the CDR3 is TGCGCCAGCAGCTTGGGACAGGGGCTAAACGAGCAGTACTTC. Its protein is CASSLGQGLNEQYF.

J is TRBJ1-5 and V is TRBV7-2; D uncertain. Germline CDR1 SGHTA, CDR2 FQGNSA. This CDR3 has 15 residues. Trimming removed 0 bases from V and 2 bases from J, with 8 bases in between. CDR3 coding DNA: TGTGCCAGCAGCTTAGCGCAGGTTGGCAATCAGCCCCAGCATTTT. Translation gives CASSLAQVGNQPQHF.

The V gene is TRBV5-4, the J gene TRBJ2-1; TRBD2 matches at 9 bases. CDR1 is SGHNT and CDR2 is YYREEE in the germline V gene (reference sequence). V gave up 4 bases and J gave up 4 bases; unmatched junction bases: 9. The CDR3 is made up of 16 amino acids. The CDR3, as DNA: TGTGCCAGCAGCACCCAGACTAGCGGACCTTACAATGAGCAGTTCTTC. Its protein product is CASSTQTSGPYNEQFF.

The rearrangement uses TRBV30 and TRBJ1-2, with D unclear. V was clipped by 2 bases and J by 0 bases, with 7 bases between them. This CDR3 is built from 13 residues. Germline V gene sequence: CDR1 GTSNPN, CDR2 SVGIG (reference sequence). The CDR3 reads CAWSYSTNYGYTF. CDR3 coding DNA: TGTGCCTGGAGTTACAGTACTAACTATGGCTACACCTTC.

The chain recombines TRBV7-6 with TRBJ2-2; maybe TRBD2 (6 bases). CDR1 and CDR2 (germline): SGHVS, FNYEAQ. Trimming cost V 6 bases and J 1 base, with 24 bases left between them. This CDR3 comprises 19 residues. The CDR3 DNA reads as TGTGCCAGCAGACCTACACACAGTAGGGACTCCAGGAACACCGGGGAGCTGTTTTTT. As protein: CASRPTHSRDSRNTGELFF.

This clone occurred once. The chain recombines TRBV24-1 with TRBJ2-4; no reliable D call. CDR1 is KGHDR and CDR2 is SFDVKD in the germline V gene. CDR3 length: 14 residues. With 5 bases removed from V and 5 bases from J, the gap between germline ends came to 12 bases. CDR3 in amino acids: CATSAPSRENIQYF. The CDR3 nucleotides are TGTGCCACCAGTGCCCCCAGCCGGGAAAACATTCAGTACTTC.